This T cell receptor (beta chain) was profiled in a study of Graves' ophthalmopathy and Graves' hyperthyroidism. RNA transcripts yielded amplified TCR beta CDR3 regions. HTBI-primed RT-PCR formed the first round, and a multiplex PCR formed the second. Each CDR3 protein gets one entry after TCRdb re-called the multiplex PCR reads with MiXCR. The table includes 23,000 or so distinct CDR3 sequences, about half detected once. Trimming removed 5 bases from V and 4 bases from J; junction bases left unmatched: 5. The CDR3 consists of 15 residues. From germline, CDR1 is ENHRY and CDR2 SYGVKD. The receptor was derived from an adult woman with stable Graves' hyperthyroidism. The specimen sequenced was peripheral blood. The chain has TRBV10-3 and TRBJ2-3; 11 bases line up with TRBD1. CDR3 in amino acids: CAISSGTGGADTQYF. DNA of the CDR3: TGTGCCATCAGTTCCGGGACAGGGGGTGCAGATACGCAGTATTTT.